This passage covers 13 T cell receptor beta chains from one sample sequenced in a study of blood T cells in healthy people across ages. A second PCR, run for about 7 to 11 cycles, used a sample-barcoded 5' primer plus a J-beta primer mix. One entry per CDR3 protein results from TCRdb running MiXCR on the 5' RACE reads. Among some 370,000 distinct CDR3 sequences listed, 52% were seen once. The sequencing sample was made of blood. The source of these receptors is a man in his 60s in good health.

Turning to this clonotype: At one end, the junction sequence differs from germline, possibly due to a read error. J is TRBJ2-3 and V is TRBV27, with D possibly TRBD1 on 6 matching bases. Germline CDR1 reads MNHEY; CDR2 reads SMNVEV (reference sequence). The CDR3 sequence is 15 residues long. The CDR3 sequence: CAGSLTGPGTDTQYF. The CDR3 nucleotides are TGTGCCGGCAGCTTGACAGGTCCCGGCACAGATACGCAGTATTTT.

The gene calls are TRBV5-5 and TRBJ2-4; D remains unclear. Per germline, CDR1 SGHKS and CDR2 YYEKEE (reference sequence). V lost 6 bases and J lost 0, with 10 bases in between. The CDR3 consists of 14 residues. The CDR3 bases are TGTGCCAGCACCCAAGCGAGAGCCAAAAACATTCAGTACTTC. Protein product: CASTQARAKNIQYF.

The chain uses TRBV7-3 and TRBJ2-7; the D gene is possibly TRBD1 (6 bases). This CDR3 has 15 residues. Germline values: CDR1 SGHTA, CDR2 FQGTGA. V was trimmed by 5 bases and J by 3 bases, leaving 17 bases between them. CDR3 nucleotide sequence: TGTGCCAGCAGCGAAAATGGGCAGGGGTTCTACGAGCAGTACTTC. Translated, it gives CASSENGQGFYEQYF.

This clonotype was seen repeatedly, ten times or more. The rearrangement joins TRBV7-9 to TRBJ1-1; 9 bases are a match to TRBD1. The CDR3 length is 15 residues. Germline V gene sequence: CDR1 SEHNR, CDR2 FQNEAQ (reference sequence). V lost 5 bases, J lost 1 base, and 5 bases stayed unmatched. Written as DNA, the CDR3 is TGTGCCAGCAGCCGGCGGACAGGGGCGAACACTGAAGCTTTCTTT. Translated, it gives CASSRRTGANTEAFF.

The gene calls are TRBV7-3 and TRBJ1-6, with TRBD1 as a possible D gene (5 bases). V lost 4 bases to trimming and J lost 6 bases, with 13 bases between them. The CDR3 runs 15 residues. CDR1 is SGHTA and CDR2 is FQGTGA in the germline V gene. CDR3 DNA sequence: TGTGCCAGCAGCTCCGGCGGGGGAGCTAATTCACCCCTCCACTTT. Encoded protein: CASSSGGGANSPLHF.

This clonotype was observed many times. This sequence joins TRBV2 and TRBJ2-7; D is possibly TRBD1 (5 bases). This CDR3 contains 15 residues. The V gene lost 2 bases and the J gene lost 1 base, with 12 bases spanning the gap. Germline V lookup: CDR1 SNHLY, CDR2 FYNNEI. CDR3 residues: CASSEQGYGSYEQYF. Here the CDR3 DNA reads TGTGCCAGCAGTGAACAGGGATACGGATCCTACGAGCAGTACTTC. Supplemented by reference TRBV2 and TRBJ2-7, the full variable domain reads EPEVTQTPSHQVTQMGQEVILRCVPISNHLYFYWYRQILGQKVEFLVSFYNNEISEKSEIFDDQFSVERPDGSNFTLKIRSTKLEDSAMYFCASSEQGYGSYEQYFGPGTRLTVT.

The rearrangement links TRBV2 to TRBJ2-7; D might be TRBD1 (5 bases). This CDR3 region has 13 residues. Trimming shortened V by 4 bases and J by 7 bases, and 14 bases separated the two germline ends. In germline, CDR1 is SNHLY, CDR2 FYNNEI. The CDR3 spells CASSATGSGEQYF. CDR3 DNA: TGTGCCAGCAGTGCCACAGGATCAGGGGAGCAGTACTTC.

This sequence joins TRBV5-1 and TRBJ2-5; 8 bases are shared with TRBD1. Losses at the gene ends were 3 bases for V and 11 bases for J; bases not matched to a gene: 15. Germline V gene lookup returns CDR1 SGHRS and CDR2 YFSETQ. The CDR3 is 15 residues long. This CDR3 reads CASSSGQGSGYEQYF. For the CDR3, the DNA is TGCGCCAGCAGCTCTGGACAGGGATCAGGCTATGAGCAGTACTTC.

This clonotype was seen at least ten times. The chain carries TRBV7-2 and TRBJ2-3; TRBD1 is a possible D gene (5 bases). CDR3 size: 14 residues. CDR1 is SGHTA, CDR2 FQGNSA, per germline. Deletions cut 4 bases from V and 0 bases from J, with 8 bases between. The CDR3 spells CASSSGHSTDTQYF. CDR3 coding DNA: TGTGCCAGCAGCTCCGGACACAGCACAGATACGCAGTATTTT.

This sequence joins TRBV24-1 and TRBJ2-6; D possibly corresponds to TRBD1 (6 bases). The CDR3 is 16 residues long. The V gene lost 12 bases and the J gene lost 0 bases, with 17 bases spanning the gap. The germline V gene has CDR1 KGHDR and CDR2 SFDVKD. This chain's CDR3 is CAAHGQKLSGANVLTF. CDR3 DNA: TGTGCCGCCCACGGACAGAAACTCTCTGGGGCCAACGTCCTGACTTTC.

A few counts support this clonotype. V gene TRBV12-3 or TRBV12-4 combines with J gene TRBJ1-4; no definite D call. This CDR3 spans 14 amino acids. The ends were cut back, 2 bases at V and 5 bases at J, with 9 bases in the middle. CDR3 nucleotides: TGTGCCAGCAGTTTACCAGGTGGAAATGAAAAACTGTTTTTT. It is translated as CASSLPGGNEKLFF.

Ten or more counts support this clonotype. The rearrangement links TRBV7-2 to TRBJ2-5; 8 nucleotides line up with TRBD1. Trimming removed 4 bases from V and 2 bases from J; junction bases left unmatched: 3. Germline CDR1 and CDR2: SGHTA and FQGNSA. The length of the CDR3 is 14 residues. CDR3 region: CASSSRQGQETQYF. The CDR3 coding sequence is TGTGCCAGCAGCTCCAGACAGGGGCAAGAGACCCAGTACTTC.

Here the CDR3 reads CSVDRGTGQSPYNEQYF. In DNA, the CDR3 is TGCAGCGTTGACCGAGGAACAGGACAGTCCCCCTACAATGAGCAGTACTTC. This chain joins TRBV29-1 and TRBJ2-1; possible D gene TRBD1, 6 bases. The DNA end lines up better with TRBJ2-7; the J call may be wrong. This CDR3 spans 17 amino acids. Per the germline V gene, CDR1 is SQVTM and CDR2 is ANQGSEA.